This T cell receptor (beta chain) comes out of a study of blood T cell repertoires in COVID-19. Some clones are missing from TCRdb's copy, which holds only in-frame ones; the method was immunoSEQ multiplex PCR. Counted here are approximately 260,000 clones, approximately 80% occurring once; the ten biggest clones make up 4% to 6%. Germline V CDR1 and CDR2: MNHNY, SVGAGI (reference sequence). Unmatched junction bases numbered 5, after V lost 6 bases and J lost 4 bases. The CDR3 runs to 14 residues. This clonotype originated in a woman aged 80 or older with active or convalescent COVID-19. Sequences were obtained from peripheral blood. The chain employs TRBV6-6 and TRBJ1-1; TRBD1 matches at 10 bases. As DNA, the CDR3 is TGTGCCAGCAGCCGGGACAGGGGTCCCACTGAAGCTTTCTTT. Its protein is CASSRDRGPTEAFF.